The entry that follows covers one TCR beta chain sequence. The data were produced by immunoSEQ multiplex PCR, yet TCRdb's version contains in-frame clones alone and is incomplete. The data hold 310,000 or so clones, with roughly 90% observed a single time. V shed 3 bases, J shed 7 bases, and the junction held 4 bases outside the gene matches. The CDR3 length is 13 residues. This specimen comes from a study of blood T cell repertoires in COVID-19. The clonotype comes from a woman in her twenties or thirties who had recovered from COVID-19. The sequenced material came from PBMCs or T cells enriched from blood (not recorded which). J is TRBJ1-1 and V is TRBV12-3 or TRBV12-4; 8 bases are a match to TRBD1. CDR3 nucleotide sequence: TGTGCCAGCAGTTTTAGGGGACAGGATGAAGCTTTCTTT. This codes for CASSFRGQDEAFF.